The entry that follows covers one T cell receptor (beta chain) sequence. The protocol was immunoSEQ multiplex PCR, while the TCRdb copy is restricted to in-frame clones and leaves out a portion. This table holds approximately 130,000 clones, approximately 88% found once. These data are taken from a study of T cell responses to AZD1222 COVID-19 vaccine. CDR1 is LGHDT and CDR2 is YNNKEL in the germline V gene (reference sequence). This CDR3 has 12 amino acids. V lost 4 bases to trimming and J lost 6 bases, with 4 bases between them. The specimen was peripheral blood, collected 28 days after the second AZD1222 dose. The gene calls are TRBV3-1 (or the pseudogene TRBV3-2) and TRBJ1-6; D not resolved. This receptor was taken from an adult who received the AZD1222 COVID-19 vaccine. The CDR3: CASSRTNSPLHF. CDR3 coding DNA: TGTGCCAGCAGCCGAACTAATTCACCCCTCCACTTT.